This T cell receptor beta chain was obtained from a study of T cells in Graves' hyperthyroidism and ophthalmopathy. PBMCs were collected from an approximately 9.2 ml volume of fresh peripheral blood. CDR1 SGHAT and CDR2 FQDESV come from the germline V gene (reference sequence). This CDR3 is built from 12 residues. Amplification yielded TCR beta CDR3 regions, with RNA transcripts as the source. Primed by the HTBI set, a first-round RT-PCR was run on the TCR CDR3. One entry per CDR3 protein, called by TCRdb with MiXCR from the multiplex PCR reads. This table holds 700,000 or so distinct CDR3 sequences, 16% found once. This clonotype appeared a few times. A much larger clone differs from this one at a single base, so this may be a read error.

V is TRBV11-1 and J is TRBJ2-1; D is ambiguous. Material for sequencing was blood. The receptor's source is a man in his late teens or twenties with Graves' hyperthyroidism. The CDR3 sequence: CVSSSLDHEQFF. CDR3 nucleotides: TGTGTCAGCAGCTCCCTCGATCATGAGCAGTTCTTC.